A selection of T cell receptor beta chains follows, all from one sample in a study of T cell repertoires in cytomegalovirus infection. TCRdb used MiXCR to reprocess the reads, holding one entry per CDR3 protein. The table shows fewer than 850,000 distinct CDR3 sequences, with about 28% occurring only once. No antigen is known for these receptors. The sample here was cultured CD8+ T cells from PBMCs, taken from culture after CMV antigen stimulation. The source is a human donor in good health (CMV status not recorded). Some clones in this sample may be carry-over from other donors' samples. The conserved cysteine and the conserved F or W are not part of the CDR3 here. Not every row has a clone size; where given, it reads once, few, many or a size class.

size: few
V: TRBV3-1
CDR3: ASSHPAGARGDEQF

size: .
V: TRBV7-9
CDR3: ASSLDVSQETQY

size: few
V: TRBV27
CDR3: ASIERWPGTDTQY

size: .
V: TRBV4-3
CDR3: ASSQAAGGGAIEAF

size: .
V: TRBV5-5
CDR3: ASSLFFEGRGSYEQY

size: many
V: TRBV7-8
CDR3: ASSFEGMGEKLF

size: .
V: TRBV6-1
CDR3: ASRALAGGAYEQY

size: .
V: TRBV7-6
CDR3: ASSPGGEPLH

size: .
V: TRBV6-6
CDR3: ASDITIGNTIY

size: few
V: TRBV5-1
CDR3: ASSPSGSGAIYGYT

size: few
V: TRBV6-1
CDR3: ASTGDQQY

size: .
V: TRBV7-6
CDR3: ASSVRTGGNEQF

size: many
V: TRBV5-4
CDR3: ASSLEWENEQF

size: many
V: TRBV7-2
CDR3: ASSLEARRFNYGYT

size: .
V: TRBV12-3/TRBV12-4
CDR3: ASSLKDLGGDDA